This T cell receptor beta chain was sequenced during a study of blood T cell repertoires in COVID-19 (dated by TCRdb to 2019 to 2021). Study-level background: Collaborator samples came from the United States, Italy and Spain and covered acute and convalescent phases of COVID-19. The prospective study material was composed of cDNA or gDNA derived from T cells, B-cell-depleted T cells, or PBMCs. Deeply sampled blood TCRbeta repertoires from subjects exposed to, actively infected with, or recovered from COVID-19 were included in the dataset. The repertoires were released in a freely available public database meant as a resource for research on the immune response to SARS-CoV-2. Samples were obtained from the ongoing ImmuneRACE study (first 160 participants) and from 1,254 subjects provided by 6 global collaborators. The sample metadata nearly always contained a de-identified subject ID, COVID-19 status, age in years and sex. Where available, HLA class I and class II types were obtained from metadata supplied by the sample provider rather than from assay-based typing.

The immunoSEQ Assay, a bias-controlled multiplex PCR, was used to amplify TCRbeta CDR3 regions from genomic DNA. In the paper's pipeline: The number of nucleated cells in each sample was estimated from the amplification of reference gene primers within the assay. To quantify the absolute abundance of each unique TCRbeta CDR3 rearrangement, sequence reads were collapsed and filtered. For each sample, productive Simpson clonality was calculated as the square root of Simpson's diversity index over productive rearrangements. In its TCRdb copy, this immuneACCESS table keeps in-frame sequences only and misses some clones. Where compared with another copy, unresolved V genes explain less than half of these, and the others have no known cause. That table is the source of V, J and clone size, and D and trimming were worked out from the DNA. The sample table records some 280,000 clones; 75% to 90% of these occur just once. Of the sample, about 3% is held by the ten largest clones.

What the authors observed across the whole study: The quantity of clinical and demographic metadata differed by source and by participant and was supplied without curation.

Each collaborating institution followed its own protocols to collect whole blood in K2EDTA tubes. For TCRbeta analysis, collaborators shipped samples as frozen whole blood, isolated PBMCs, or DNA extracted from either of those sample types. As regards this clone: Its antigen is unknown. Within one base of it there is no much larger clone, and no base qualities were kept.

Trimming leaves V shorter by 5 bases and J shorter by 7 bases, with the junction holding 9 bases beyond the gene matches. The CDR3, cysteine through phenylalanine, is 16 amino acids long. Left in the record is the CDR3 DNA by itself, 48 bases read in frame from the first base. CDR1 and CDR2, per the germline V gene (reference sequence), are LNHDA and SQIVND. The sequence was collected from a woman in her twenties or thirties with active or convalescent COVID-19. The source material was peripheral blood. The chain employs TRBV19 and TRBJ2-1, with 12 middle bases fitting TRBD2. The nucleotide sequence reads as follows: TGTGCCAGTAGTGGAGGTCGGACTAGCGGGGTGAATGAGCAGTTCTTC. Translated, it gives CASSGGRTSGVNEQFF.